What follows are 23 T cell receptor beta chains derived from one specimen sequenced in a study of PD-1 blockade in classical Hodgkin lymphoma. The time point denotes: cycle 4 day 1 (C4D1), after five to seven weeks of nivolumab. Patients all relapsed after autologous stem cell transplantation, and there was variation in brentuximab vedotin exposure. The assay was immunoSEQ multiplex PCR, and TCRdb's table has in-frame clones only and misses some. Of 50,000 to 65,000 clones listed, about 90% are singletons. The starting material was peripheral blood mononuclear cells (PBMCs), obtained before the fourth cycle of nivolumab. The receptors derive from a human donor with classical Hodgkin lymphoma.

This chain joins TRBV5-1 and TRBJ1-3; D is unclear. The germline V and J ends were trimmed by 4 bases and 0 bases, with 11 bases remaining between them. Per the germline V gene, CDR1 is SGHRS and CDR2 is YFSETQ. The CDR3 is 15 amino acids. The CDR3 here is CASSPELNSGNTIYF. For the CDR3, the DNA is TGCGCCAGCAGCCCTGAGTTGAACTCTGGAAACACCATATATTTT.

The genes are TRBV9 and TRBJ2-3, with D unresolved. The CDR3 runs 14 residues. Germline V CDR1 and CDR2: SGDLS, YYNGEE. V was clipped by 0 bases and J by 2 bases, with 7 bases between them. The DNA of the CDR3 is TGTGCCAGCAGCGTAGATATGCTCACAGATACGCAGTATTTT. This encodes CASSVDMLTDTQYF.

The chain uses TRBV5-1 and TRBJ2-2, with D possibly matching TRBD2 (5 bases). This CDR3 is 15 amino acids long. CDR1 is SGHRS and CDR2 is YFSETQ in the germline V gene. Trimming removed 1 base at V and 3 bases at J, with 10 bases between. This chain's CDR3 is CASSLSGWDTGELFF. DNA of the CDR3: TGCGCCAGCAGCTTGTCGGGGTGGGACACCGGGGAGCTGTTTTTT.

V usage is TRBV2 and J usage is TRBJ2-3; 7 bases line up with TRBD2. This CDR3 has 16 residues. The V segment lost 7 bases and the J segment 2 bases; nucleotides outside the gene matches: 12. CDR1 and CDR2 (germline): SNHLY, FYNNEI. This CDR3 reads CASNWGGIGVTDTQYF. Here the CDR3 DNA reads TGTGCCAGCAACTGGGGAGGGATAGGGGTCACAGATACGCAGTATTTT. Based on the CDR3 plus reference TRBV2 and TRBJ2-3, the full variable domain is EPEVTQTPSHQVTQMGQEVILRCVPISNHLYFYWYRQILGQKVEFLVSFYNNEISEKSEIFDDQFSVERPDGSNFTLKIRSTKLEDSAMYFCASNWGGIGVTDTQYFGPGTRLTVL.

The chain employs TRBV15 and TRBJ1-2; D gene unclear. The CDR3 runs 16 residues. The ends were cut back, 0 bases at V and 3 bases at J, with 14 bases in the middle. Germline V gene data show CDR1 as LNHNV and CDR2 as YYDKDF (reference sequence). The CDR3: CATSRDADRIDYGYTF. The CDR3 nucleotides read TGTGCCACCAGCAGAGATGCCGACCGAATCGACTATGGCTACACCTTC.

The genes are TRBV19 and TRBJ1-2; 9 bases are a match to TRBD1. CDR3 length equals 15 residues. CDR1 is LNHDA and CDR2 is SQIVND in the germline V gene (reference sequence). Trimming cost V 3 bases and J 8 bases; bases outside gene matches: 10. The CDR3 is CASSIAVGQGYGYTF. The CDR3 DNA is TGTGCCAGTAGTATTGCCGTCGGACAGGGGTACGGCTACACCTTC.

Remarks on this clone: Other DNA sequences of this sample code for an identical CDR3. CDR3 sequence (DNA): TGCGCCAGCAGCTTGGACAGGGGGAGAACTGAAGCTTTCTTT. This translates into CASSLDRGRTEAFF. V usage is TRBV5-1 and J usage is TRBJ1-1; 8 nucleotides align to TRBD1. The CDR3 runs 14 residues. V lost 0 bases, J lost 5 bases, and 3 bases stayed unmatched. Germline V lookup: CDR1 SGHRS, CDR2 YFSETQ.

The rearrangement joins TRBV5-1 to TRBJ2-2; TRBD1 aligns across 10 bases. This CDR3 has 16 amino acids. Germline CDR1 SGHRS, CDR2 YFSETQ. V shed 0 bases, J shed 4 bases, and the junction held 3 bases outside the gene matches. CDR3 sequence (DNA): TGCGCCAGCAGCTTGGGGGACAGGGGAACCACCGGGGAGCTGTTTTTT. Its translation is CASSLGDRGTTGELFF.

This sequence joins TRBV18 and TRBJ2-1; D ambiguous. V was clipped by 6 bases and J by 1 base, with 16 bases between them. The CDR3 runs to 16 residues. The V gene's germline CDR1 is KGHSH and CDR2 LQKENI. The CDR3 region is CASSRTTMGSYNEQFF. The CDR3, as DNA: TGTGCCAGCTCTCGAACCACGATGGGGTCCTACAATGAGCAGTTCTTC. Using reference TRBV18 and TRBJ2-1 for the parts outside the CDR3, the full variable domain is NAGVMQNPRHLVRRRGQEARLRCSPMKGHSHVYWYRQLPEEGLKFMVYLQKENIIDESGMPKERFSAEFPKEGPSILRIQQVVRGDSAAYFCASSRTTMGSYNEQFFGPGTRLTVL.

V gene TRBV30 combines with J gene TRBJ2-1; D is possibly TRBD2 (5 bases). CDR1 and CDR2 (germline): GTSNPN, SVGIG (reference sequence). The length of the CDR3 is 13 residues. Trimming stripped 6 bases from V and 8 bases from J, with 17 bases between. CDR3 loop: CACMPPEVDEQFF. The CDR3 coding sequence is TGTGCCTGCATGCCCCCGGAGGTGGATGAGCAGTTCTTC.

The chain joins TRBV4-1 to TRBJ1-6; 9 nucleotides align to TRBD1. Germline CDR1 and CDR2: MGHRA and YSYEKL. The CDR3 runs 18 residues. J was trimmed by 5 bases and V by 4 bases; bases with no gene match: 12. CDR3 bases: TGCGCCAGCAGCCGCGTCCCTACAGGGGGCCAAAATAATTCACCCCTCCACTTT. Protein sequence: CASSRVPTGGQNNSPLHF.

Concerning this clone itself: The DNA is omitted, as the CDR3 cannot be located on it reliably, and the CDR3 follows TCRdb's listing. This rearrangement joins TRBV19 to TRBJ2-7; TRBD1 is taken as the D call from the table, unchecked against the DNA. Germline V gene sequence: CDR1 LNHDA, CDR2 SQIVND (reference sequence). The CDR3 contains 15 residues when both ends are counted. CDR3 protein: CASSIFVQGSHEQYF.

The genes are TRBV23-1 and TRBJ1-2; TRBD1 is a possible D gene (5 bases). TRBV23-1 is treated as an ORF (open reading frame) with a function not yet certain. V was cut by 8 bases and J by 4 bases, with 11 bases left in between. This CDR3 has 12 amino acids. The CDR3 sequence is CASLDRPYGYTF. Here the CDR3 DNA reads TGCGCCAGCCTAGACAGACCCTATGGCTACACCTTC.

The V call is TRBV7-8, the J call TRBJ1-5, with D possibly being TRBD1 (5 bases). V lost 0 bases to trimming and J lost 5 bases, with 8 bases between them. The CDR3 contains 14 residues. Germline CDR1 and CDR2: SGHVS and FQNEAQ. The CDR3 here is CASSLAGGDQPQHF. In DNA form, the CDR3 reads TGTGCCAGCAGCTTAGCGGGGGGAGATCAGCCCCAGCATTTT.

As to this clone: The sample has other DNA sequences that encode this CDR3 too. The chain joins TRBV5-1 to TRBJ2-5; D uncertain. Deletions cut 0 bases from V and 1 base from J, with 1 base between. The CDR3 is 12 amino acids. CDR1 SGHRS and CDR2 YFSETQ come from the germline V gene. CDR3 in amino acids: CASSLGQETQYF. The CDR3 DNA sequence: TGCGCCAGCAGCTTGGGCCAAGAGACCCAGTACTTC. Combining the CDR3 with reference TRBV5-1 and TRBJ2-5 gives the whole variable domain KAGVTQTPRYLIKTRGQQVTLSCSPISGHRSVSWYQQTPGQGLQFLFEYFSETQRNKGNFPGRFSGRQFSNSRSEMNVSTLELGDSALYLCASSLGQETQYFGPGTRLLVL.

V and J are TRBV25-1 and TRBJ1-4, with no clear D. V lost 0 bases and J 5 bases, leaving 19 bases between the germline ends. The germline V gene encodes CDR1 MGHDK and CDR2 SYGVNS. There are 18 residues in the CDR3. The DNA of the CDR3 is TGTGCCAGCAGTGAATACGGAGCCGGGAGAGCCTTCAATGAAAAACTGTTTTTT. The encoded protein is CASSEYGAGRAFNEKLFF.

This clone was picked up one time. V gene TRBV6-5 combines with J gene TRBJ2-7; 7 nucleotides align to TRBD1. In germline, CDR1 is MNHEY, CDR2 SVGAGI. V lost 6 bases and J lost 0; bases outside the gene matches: 8. The CDR3 has 15 residues. CDR3 residues: CASRPQGTPSYEQYF. The CDR3 coding sequence is TGTGCCAGCAGACCACAGGGGACCCCCTCCTACGAGCAGTACTTC.

The chain joins TRBV9 to TRBJ1-2, with D perhaps matching TRBD1 (6 bases). Looked up from germline, CDR1 is SGDLS and CDR2 is YYNGEE. The CDR3 consists of 13 residues. Trimming cost V 5 bases and J 2 bases, with 10 bases left between them. In DNA form, the CDR3 reads TGTGCCAGCAGTGAGGGGGTAAACTATGGCTACACCTTC. Its protein is CASSEGVNYGYTF.

This rearrangement joins TRBV27 to TRBJ2-2, with 9 bases lining up with TRBD2. The CDR3 loop spans 17 amino acids. Germline CDR1 and CDR2: MNHEY and SMNVEV (reference sequence). J lost 4 bases, V lost 0 bases, and 6 bases had no gene match. CDR3 coding DNA: TGTGCCAGCAGTTTATCTCGGCGGGGGGGTCTCACCGGGGAGCTGTTTTTT. Protein sequence: CASSLSRRGGLTGELFF.

The chain couples TRBV5-1 to TRBJ2-5, with 8 nucleotides matching TRBD1. The V and J ends lost 6 bases and 4 bases, in that order; junction bases with no gene match: 8. The CDR3 length is 14 residues. Germline loops: CDR1 SGHRS, CDR2 YFSETQ. CDR3 residues: CASTKGQEGETQYF. The CDR3 nucleotides read TGCGCCAGCACCAAGGGACAGGAAGGAGAGACCCAGTACTTC.

This chain joins TRBV15 and TRBJ1-1, with TRBD1 as a possible D gene (6 bases). The V and J ends lost 0 bases and 6 bases respectively, with 8 bases between them. The CDR3 spans 13 residues. The germline gives CDR1 LNHNV, CDR2 YYDKDF (reference sequence). CDR3 sequence: CATSRDRGPEAFF. As DNA, the CDR3 is TGTGCCACCAGCAGAGATCGGGGGCCTGAAGCTTTCTTT.

This clone was observed once. The chain couples TRBV6-1 to TRBJ1-1; no reliable D call. The CDR3 length is 15 residues. Deletions cut 5 bases from V and 2 bases from J, with 15 bases between. Germline values: CDR1 MNHNS, CDR2 SASEGT. In nucleotides, the CDR3 is TGTGCCAGCAGTCAGAATCCCGGGTCAAACACTGAAGCTTTCTTT. It specifies CASSQNPGSNTEAFF.

This sequence joins TRBV27 and TRBJ1-2, with 7 positions matching TRBD1. Trimming removed 4 bases from V and 5 bases from J; junction bases left unmatched: 10. The germline CDR1 and CDR2 sequences are MNHEY and SMNVEV (reference sequence). CDR3 length equals 15 residues. CDR3 in amino acids: CASSSDRAGLYGYTF. CDR3 nucleotide sequence: TGTGCCAGCAGTTCCGACAGGGCAGGGTTATATGGCTACACCTTC.